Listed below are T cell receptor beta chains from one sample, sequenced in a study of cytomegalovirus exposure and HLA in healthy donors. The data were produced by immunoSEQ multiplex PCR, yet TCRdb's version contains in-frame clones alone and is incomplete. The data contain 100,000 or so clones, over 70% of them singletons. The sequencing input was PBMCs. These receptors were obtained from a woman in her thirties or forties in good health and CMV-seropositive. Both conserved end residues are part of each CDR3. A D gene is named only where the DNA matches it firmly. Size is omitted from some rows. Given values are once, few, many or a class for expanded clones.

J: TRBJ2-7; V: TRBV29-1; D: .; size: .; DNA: TGCAGCGTTGAAGTTGGGCGCTCCTACGAGCAGTACTTC; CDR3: CSVEVGRSYEQYF
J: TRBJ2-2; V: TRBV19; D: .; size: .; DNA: TGTGCCAGTATGTCCGGGGATAGCGGGGAGCTGTTTTTT; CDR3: CASMSGDSGELFF
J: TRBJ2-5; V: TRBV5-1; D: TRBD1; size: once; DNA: TGCGCCAGCAGCCCAGGGGGCGCGGGAACCCAGTACTTC; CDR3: CASSPGGAGTQYF
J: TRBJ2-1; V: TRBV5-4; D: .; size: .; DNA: TGTGCCAGCAGCTTGGGGGGCAACGTCTACAATGAGCAGTTCTTC; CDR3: CASSLGGNVYNEQFF
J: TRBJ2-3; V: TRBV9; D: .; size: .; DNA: TGTGCCAGCAGCGTAGAGGGGGTGATGGATACGCAGTATTTT; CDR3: CASSVEGVMDTQYF
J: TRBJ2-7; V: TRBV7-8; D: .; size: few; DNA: TGTGCCAGCACCCCCAAGCGCAGCTCCTACGAGCAGTACTTC; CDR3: CASTPKRSSYEQYF
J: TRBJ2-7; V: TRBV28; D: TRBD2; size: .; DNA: TGTGCCAGCAGTTCGCGAGCGGTGCGGGAGGGGTTCGAGCAGTACTTC; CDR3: CASSSRAVREGFEQYF
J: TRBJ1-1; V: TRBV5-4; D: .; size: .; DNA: TGCGCCAGCAGCCCTTGGGGAGGGGGCACTGAAGCTTTCTTT; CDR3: CASSPWGGGTEAFF
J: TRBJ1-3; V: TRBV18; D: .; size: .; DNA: TGTGCCAGCTCACCACGGACTAGCTCTGGAAACACCATATATTTT; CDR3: CASSPRTSSGNTIYF
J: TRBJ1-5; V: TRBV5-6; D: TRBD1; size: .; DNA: TGTGCCAGCAGCTACCGGACAGGGATGAGCAATCAGCCCCAGCATTTT; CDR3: CASSYRTGMSNQPQHF
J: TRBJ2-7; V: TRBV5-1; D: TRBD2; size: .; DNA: TGCGCCAGCAGCTTATCAGCGGGAGTTGTCTACGAGCAGTACTTC; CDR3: CASSLSAGVVYEQYF
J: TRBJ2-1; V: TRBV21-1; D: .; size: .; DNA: TGTGCCAGCAGCGAGAAAGGGACTAGCGGATCATGTGAGCAGTTCTTC; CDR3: CASSEKGTSGSCEQFF
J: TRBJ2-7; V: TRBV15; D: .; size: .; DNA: TGTGCCACCAGCAGAGATAGGTGGACAGCCAGAAACTCCTACGAGCAGTACTTC; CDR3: CATSRDRWTARNSYEQYF
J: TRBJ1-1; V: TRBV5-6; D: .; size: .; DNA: TGTGCCAGCAGCTTGGTATCCGGGGGGGGTGGCACTGAAGCTTTCTTT; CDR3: CASSLVSGGGGTEAFF
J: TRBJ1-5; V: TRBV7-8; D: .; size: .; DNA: TGTGCCAGCAGCCAGGGGCGAGGGGCGCGAAATCAGCCCCAGCATTTT; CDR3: CASSQGRGARNQPQHF
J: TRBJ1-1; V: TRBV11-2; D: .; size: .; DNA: TGTGCCAGCAGCCCGGGTATGTGGGACACTGAAGCTTTCTTT; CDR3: CASSPGMWDTEAFF
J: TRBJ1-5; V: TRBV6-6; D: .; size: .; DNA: TGTGCCAGCAGCCTTTCCGGGGTAATCAATCAGCCCCAGCATTTT; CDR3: CASSLSGVINQPQHF